The present entry profiles one T cell receptor beta chain with its context. The germline CDR1 and CDR2 sequences are SGHNT and YENEEA. The CDR3 is 13 residues long. V was clipped by 4 bases and J by 6 bases; unmatched bases: 5. This entry comes from a study of control samples from healthy donors and cancer patients. Data came from immunoSEQ multiplex PCR; TCRdb stores just in-frame clones and leaves some out. The sample records 260,000 or so clones, roughly four fifths being singletons. This chain joins TRBV11-3 and TRBJ1-1; 7 nucleotides agree with TRBD1. The TCR sequence derives from a woman aged 55-70 years with lung cancer. Sequenced material: PBMCs. The CDR3 is CASSSITGAEAFF. CDR3 bases: TGTGCCAGCAGCTCTATAACAGGGGCTGAAGCTTTCTTT.